This entry is about one TCR beta chain. This sample was taken from a study of blood T cell repertoires in COVID-19. On the study more broadly: Samples of COVID-19 (acute and convalescent) were obtained from the United States, Italy and Spain.

The CDR3 is 15 residues long. V dropped 2 bases and J dropped 7 bases, with 15 bases sitting between them. The germline V gene has CDR1 ENHRY and CDR2 SYGVKD. In the study's own analysis: Quantification of nucleated cells was approximated via reference gene primer amplification. Sequencing used immunoSEQ multiplex PCR; TCRdb keeps in-frame clones, though not all of them. V and J calls and clone size are copied from that table; D and trimming were computed from the DNA. Of fewer than 85,000 clones listed, approximately 83% were seen once; the top ten hold roughly 6%. The sample taken for sequencing was peripheral blood. This chain joins TRBV10-3 and TRBJ1-5, with no clear D. This receptor was taken from a woman aged 60-75 years with acute or convalescent COVID-19. The CDR3 nucleotides are TGTGCCATCAGTGAGGGGGAAGAGGGTGGCCAGCCCCAGCATTTT. This sequence encodes CAISEGEEGGQPQHF.